This is a list of T cell receptor beta chains from one sample in a study of early T cells in non-severe SARS-CoV-2 infection. Each CDR3 protein gets one entry after TCRdb re-called the 5' RACE reads with MiXCR. The sample consists of approximately 97,000 distinct CDR3 sequences, 11% of them appearing once. The material was whole blood, obtained at baseline. These receptor sequences come from an adult who was a healthcare worker with PCR-confirmed SARS-CoV-2 infection or an uninfected control (not recorded which). CDR3s include the opening cysteine and the closing phenylalanine or tryptophan. The D gene is left open where the match is weak. A row's size may be missing; if present it is once, few, many or a size class.

D gene,V gene,clone size,J gene,CDR3 DNA,CDR3 protein
.,TRBV9,many,TRBJ2-1,TGTGCCAGCAGCGTAGAGGGAGTGGGCTACAATGAGCAGTTCTTC,CASSVEGVGYNEQFF
.,TRBV7-3,many,TRBJ2-7,TGTGCCAGCAGCTTTAAGGGGGGTTACGAGCAGTACTTC,CASSFKGGYEQYF
TRBD1,TRBV3-1,.,TRBJ1-2,TGTGCCAGCAGCCTGGGACAGGCCTATGGCTACACCTTC,CASSLGQAYGYTF
.,TRBV30,many,TRBJ2-3,TGTGCCTGGACTCCGGGATCCACAGATACGCAGTATTTT,CAWTPGSTDTQYF
.,TRBV6-2/TRBV6-3,few,TRBJ2-1,TGTGCCAGCAGTGCATCCGGGGGAGACAATGAGCAGTTCTTC,CASSASGGDNEQFF
.,TRBV12-3/TRBV12-4,many,TRBJ1-3,TGTGCCAGCAATACAGGGTTCGGCGGAAACACCATATATTTT,CASNTGFGGNTIYF
.,TRBV5-5,many,TRBJ1-2,TGTGCCAGCAGCTTAGGGGAGTATGGCTACACCTTC,CASSLGEYGYTF
TRBD2,TRBV20-1,few,TRBJ2-1,TGCAGTGCTAGAGACCTAGCGGGAGTCCACAATGAGCAGTTCTTC,CSARDLAGVHNEQFF
.,TRBV7-2,.,TRBJ2-7,TGTGCCAGCAGCGTAGAGTACGAGCAGTACTTC,CASSVEYEQYF
TRBD2,TRBV9,few,TRBJ2-3,TGTGCCAGCAGCGTAGTGTCTAGCGGGGGGGCATTCACAGATACGCAGTATTTT,CASSVVSSGGAFTDTQYF
TRBD1,TRBV12-3/TRBV12-4,.,TRBJ1-2,TGTGCCAGCAGTATAGCAACCGGGACAGGAATCTATGGCTACACCTTC,CASSIATGTGIYGYTF